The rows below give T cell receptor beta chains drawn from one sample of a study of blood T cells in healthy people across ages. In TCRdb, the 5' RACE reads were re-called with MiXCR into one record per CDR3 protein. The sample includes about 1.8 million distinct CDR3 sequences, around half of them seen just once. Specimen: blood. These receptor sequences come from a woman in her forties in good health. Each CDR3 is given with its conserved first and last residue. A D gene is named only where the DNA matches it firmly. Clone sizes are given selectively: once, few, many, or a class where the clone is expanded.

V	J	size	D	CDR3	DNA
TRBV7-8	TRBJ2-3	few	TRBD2	CATKPGGGTDTQYF	TGTGCCACCAAACCGGGGGGAGGCACAGATACGCAGTATTTT
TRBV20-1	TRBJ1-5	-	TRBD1	CSASYNTGGNQPQHF	TGCAGTGCTAGTTATAATACAGGGGGCAATCAGCCCCAGCATTTT
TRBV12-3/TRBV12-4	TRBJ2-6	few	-	CASSLWGASGANVLTF	TGTGCCAGCAGTTTATGGGGGGCCTCTGGGGCCAACGTCCTGACTTTC
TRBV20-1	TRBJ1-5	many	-	CSARDSTRAGSNQPQHF	TGCAGTGCTAGAGATTCCACTAGGGCAGGCAGCAATCAGCCCCAGCATTTT
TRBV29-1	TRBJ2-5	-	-	CSVSRDETQYF	TGCAGCGTTTCCCGGGATGAGACCCAGTACTTC
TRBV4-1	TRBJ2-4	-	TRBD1	CASSQDTGASRIRQYF	TGCGCCAGCAGCCAAGACACAGGGGCCTCTCGAATTCGGCAGTACTTC
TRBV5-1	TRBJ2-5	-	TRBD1	CASSLAGTGPGEQYF	TGCGCCAGCAGCTTGGCAGGGACAGGGCCAGGAGAGCAGTACTTC
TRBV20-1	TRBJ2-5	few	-	CSATNREETQYF	TGCAGTGCAACAAACAGAGAAGAGACCCAGTACTTC
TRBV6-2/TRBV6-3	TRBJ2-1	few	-	CASRCCGSSNEQFF	TGTGCCAGCAGATGCTGTGGCTCCTCCAATGAGCAGTTCTTC
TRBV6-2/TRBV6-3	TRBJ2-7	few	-	CASSLFHLDGEQYF	TGTGCCAGCAGCCTCTTTCATTTGGACGGCGAGCAGTACTTC
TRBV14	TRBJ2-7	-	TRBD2	CASSESTSAIYEQYF	TGTGCCAGCAGCGAATCAACTAGCGCCATTTACGAGCAGTACTTC
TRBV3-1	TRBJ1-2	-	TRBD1	CASSQRGQEYGYTF	TGTGCCAGCAGCCAAAGGGGACAGGAATATGGCTACACCTTC
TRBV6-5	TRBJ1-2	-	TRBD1	CASSYLARGNYGYTF	TGTGCCAGCAGTTACCTCGCCAGGGGGAACTATGGCTACACCTTC
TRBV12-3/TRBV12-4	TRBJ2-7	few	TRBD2	CASSSRAAGLAYEQYF	TGTGCCAGCAGCTCACGCGCCGCGGGACTAGCCTACGAGCAGTACTTC
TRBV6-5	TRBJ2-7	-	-	CASSDGRPYEQYF	TGTGCCAGCAGTGACGGCAGGCCCTACGAGCAGTACTTC
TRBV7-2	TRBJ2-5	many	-	CASSLEGRRQETQYF	TGTGCCAGCAGCTTAGAGGGGCGTAGGCAAGAGACCCAGTACTTC
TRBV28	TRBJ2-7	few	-	CASSFEGEGSYEQYF	TGTGCCAGCAGTTTCGAGGGAGAGGGTTCCTACGAGCAGTACTTC
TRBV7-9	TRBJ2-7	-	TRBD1	CASSLAETGGLDEQYF	TGTGCCAGCAGCTTAGCGGAGACAGGGGGGCTGGACGAGCAGTACTTC
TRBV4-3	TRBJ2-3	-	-	CASSQDDRDTQYF	TGCGCCAGCAGCCAAGACGACAGAGATACGCAGTATTTT
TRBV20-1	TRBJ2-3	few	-	CSARVMVRRGPEDTQYF	TGCAGTGCTAGAGTCATGGTGCGGCGGGGACCCGAAGATACGCAGTATTTT
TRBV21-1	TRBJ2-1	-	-	CASTKWPRCCSRGGNEQFF	TGTGCCAGCACCAAATGGCCCCGATGCTGCTCTCGCGGGGGCAATGAGCAGTTCTTC
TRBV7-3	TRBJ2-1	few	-	CASSLGSSDGEQFF	TGTGCCAGCAGCTTAGGGTCCAGCGACGGTGAGCAGTTCTTC
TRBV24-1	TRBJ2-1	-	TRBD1	CATSDFGTGRYNEQFF	TGTGCCACCAGTGATTTCGGGACAGGGCGCTACAATGAGCAGTTCTTC
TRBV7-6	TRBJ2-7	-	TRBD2	CASSKQLGLAQDQQYF	TGTGCCAGCAGCAAGCAACTAGGACTAGCGCAGGACCAGCAGTACTTC
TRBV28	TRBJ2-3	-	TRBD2	CASSRPLAGGPKGADTQYF	TGTGCCAGCAGTCGACCTCTAGCGGGGGGGCCTAAGGGCGCAGATACGCAGTATTTT
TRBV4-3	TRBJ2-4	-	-	CASSQDREFKNIQYF	TGCGCCAGCAGCCAAGACCGGGAGTTCAAAAACATTCAGTACTTC
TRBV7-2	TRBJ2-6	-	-	CASSSSATGETKGSGANVLTF	TGTGCCAGCAGCTCTAGCGCAACAGGGGAAACAAAGGGGTCTGGGGCCAACGTCCTGACTTTC
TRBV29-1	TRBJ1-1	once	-	CSVVSGREAFF	TGCAGCGTTGTATCAGGACGAGAAGCTTTCTTT
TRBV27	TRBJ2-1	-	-	CASTQRSPSGSYNEQFF	TGTGCCAGCACCCAAAGATCCCCGTCGGGCTCCTACAATGAGCAGTTCTTC
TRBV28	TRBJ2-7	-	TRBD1	CASSSSGTGLLYEQYF	TGTGCCAGCAGCTCTTCCGGGACAGGACTTTTGTACGAGCAGTACTTC
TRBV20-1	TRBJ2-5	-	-	CSASFGRETQYF	TGCAGTGCTAGTTTTGGGCGCGAGACCCAGTACTTC
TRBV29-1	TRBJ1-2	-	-	CSVEAPWSWGYTF	TGCAGCGTTGAGGCCCCATGGAGCTGGGGCTACACCTTC
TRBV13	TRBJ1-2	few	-	CASSLLGAAGYTF	TGTGCCAGCAGCTTACTGGGGGCCGCTGGCTACACCTTC
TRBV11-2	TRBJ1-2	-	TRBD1	CASSLVFWGTGGKGKGYGYTF	TGTGCCAGCAGCTTAGTGTTTTGGGGAACAGGGGGCAAAGGGAAAGGTTATGGCTACACCTTC
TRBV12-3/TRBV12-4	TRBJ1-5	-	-	CASSHRGSQPQHF	TGTGCCAGCAGTCATCGGGGTAGCCAGCCCCAGCATTTT
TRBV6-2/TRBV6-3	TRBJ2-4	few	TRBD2	CASRKTSGGLGLAKNIQYF	TGTGCCAGCAGGAAAACTAGCGGGGGGCTCGGATTAGCCAAAAACATTCAGTACTTC
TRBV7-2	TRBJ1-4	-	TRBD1	CASSAWTGTNEKLFF	TGTGCCAGCAGCGCCTGGACAGGGACTAATGAAAAACTGTTTTTT
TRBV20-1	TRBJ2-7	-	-	CSASPRLGRPYEQYF	TGCAGTGCTAGTCCCCGACTAGGACGCCCCTACGAGCAGTACTTC
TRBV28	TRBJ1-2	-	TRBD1	CASSRTGVSYGYTF	TGTGCCAGCAGTCGTACAGGGGTGTCGTATGGCTACACCTTC
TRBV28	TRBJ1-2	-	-	CASGDRGFYGYTF	TGTGCCAGCGGAGACCGGGGCTTTTATGGCTACACCTTC
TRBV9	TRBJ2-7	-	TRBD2	CASSPGGVPYEQYF	TGTGCCAGCAGCCCCGGGGGGGTTCCCTACGAGCAGTACTTC
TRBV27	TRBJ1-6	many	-	CASSLRNSPLHF	TGTGCCAGCAGCTTACGGAATTCACCCCTCCACTTT
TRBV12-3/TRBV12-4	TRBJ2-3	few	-	CASSLGPRGTDTQYF	TGTGCCAGCAGTTTAGGCCCGCGAGGCACAGATACGCAGTATTTT
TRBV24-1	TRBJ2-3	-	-	CATSDSTTDTQYF	TGTGCCACCAGTGATTCCACTACAGATACGCAGTATTTT
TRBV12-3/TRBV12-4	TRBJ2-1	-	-	CASTTGNYNERFF	TGTGCCAGCACTACGGGAAACTACAATGAGCGGTTCTTC
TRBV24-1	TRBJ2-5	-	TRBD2	CATSPASGGGRETQYF	TGTGCCACCAGTCCGGCTAGCGGGGGGGGGAGAGAGACCCAGTACTTC
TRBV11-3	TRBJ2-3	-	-	CASSEETGLGTDTQYF	TGTGCCAGCAGCGAAGAAACAGGGCTTGGCACAGATACGCAGTATTTT
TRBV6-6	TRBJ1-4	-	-	CASSYRGGPNEKLFF	TGTGCCAGCAGTTACAGGGGTGGGCCTAATGAAAAACTGTTTTTT